This T cell receptor (beta chain) was identified in a study of T cell changes during pregnancy in multiple sclerosis (dated by TCRdb to the late 2010s). Regarding the complete study: Changes in the T cell repertoire over the course of pregnancy were examined in this study in women with multiple sclerosis.

The library was generated by the immunoSEQ multiplex PCR assay. Not all clones reach the TCRdb copy of this immuneACCESS table, which keeps in-frame sequences only. Checked studies attribute under half of the gap to unresolved V genes and leave the rest unexplained. For this sample the table gives some 54,000 clones, of which roughly 94% were detected only once. The leading ten clones occupy 3% to 3.5% of the sample. Turning to this clone: Its antigen is not yet known. No much larger clone exists at a distance of one base, and base qualities are not known.

The starting material was CD8+ T cells from peripheral blood mononuclear cells, obtained in the third trimester of pregnancy. This TCR derives from a female donor with multiple sclerosis, enrolled in a pregnancy study.

Read as DNA, the sequence is TGTGCCAGCAGCATCCCCCGGGACTCCCGCCGGGAGCAGTTCTTC. It translates to CASSIPRDSRREQFF. The chain uses TRBV7-9 and TRBJ2-1; TRBD2 is a weak D gene call, 6 bases matching. V and J are truncated by 5 bases and 10 bases respectively, leaving an intervening sequence of 21 bases. The CDR3, cysteine through phenylalanine, is 15 amino acids long. Only the CDR3 DNA stays, 45 bases, in frame from base 1. From the germline V gene (reference sequence), CDR1 is SEHNR and CDR2 is FQNEAQ.